The clone carrying this TCR beta chain appeared once. This entry comes from a study of blood T cell repertoires in COVID-19. The repertoire was sequenced with immunoSEQ multiplex PCR; TCRdb's copy has only in-frame clones and lacks some. The sample holds some 120,000 clones, less than 90% seen once. Trimming left V 0 bases short and J 2 bases short, with 8 bases between. The germline gives CDR1 SGHVS, CDR2 FNYEAQ. The length of the CDR3 is 15 residues. V usage is TRBV7-6 and J usage is TRBJ2-1; TRBD1 might be the D (6 bases). Sequenced sample: peripheral blood. The receptor's source is a man younger than 40 with acute or convalescent COVID-19. CDR3 bases: TGTGCCAGCAGCTTAGCGGGGGCCCCCTACAATGAGCAGTTCTTC. Its protein is CASSLAGAPYNEQFF.